This TCR beta chain was sequenced during a study of shared clonotypes between healthy human individuals (dated by TCRdb to 2018 to 2021). Some background on the complete study: The cohort comprised a couple of women and a few men aged 18 to 49 years. For each donor, three plates each were used for CD4 naive and CD4 memory, two plates were used for CD8 naive, and one plate was used for CD8 memory. Leukapheresis yielded between about 0.9 and 9.5 billion PBMCs per donor. To estimate repertoire size and how much clonotypes are shared between individuals, the study performed deep sequencing of blood TCR repertoires from 4 to 6 healthy adults. Libraries were prepared and TCR repertoires were sequenced by different laboratories using diverse techniques, in order to increase sequencing depth and limit assay-specific biases.

Turning to this clone: Its specific antigen is unknown. One base away there is no much larger clone; base qualities are not given.

TCR CDR3 regions were amplified from genomic DNA by multiplex PCR using the deep immunoSEQ assay. Extracted genomic DNA from each cell subset was spread evenly across all wells of several immunoSEQ 96-well plates, with each plate serving as a replicate. For sorted subsets, each replicate PCR was loaded with about 0.2 ug genomic DNA, equivalent to roughly 30,000 T cell genomes. Purified libraries were measured with a Qubit 3.0 fluorometer, size-checked on a Bioanalyzer 2100, and measured again with the KAPA Library Quantification kit. Every immunoSEQ 96-well plate was sequenced on a separate single-read 150-cycle Illumina NextSeq 550 flow cell. Per the source publication's procedure: The immunoSEQ output contained only junctional sequences without quality scores, so filtering could not match that applied to full-length reads. Sequences were annotated with PyIR, a Python wrapper for IgBLAST v1.9, using IMGT germline references to assign V/J genes and CDR3. Any read was removed if the V/J assignment was weak (E-value above 1e-6), the CDR3 was missing, or the read contained stop codons, out-of-frame junctions, or ambiguous translated residues. V3J clonotypes were defined as sequences sharing the same inferred V gene, J gene, and CDR3 amino acid sequence. To compute the percentage overlap between repertoires, the number of shared unique clonotypes was divided by the size of the smaller repertoire. Richness of each repertoire was evaluated using RTK rarefaction, the Chao1 estimator, and Recon v2.1 estimates of unobserved clonotypes. Generation probabilities were computed with OLGA for all TCRbeta clonotypes obtained by the gDNA method from several donors. The immuneACCESS repertoire file appears here via TCRdb, limited to in-frame rearrangements. These files lack a portion of the clones; in checked studies, under half of the deficit traces to unresolved V genes, and the cause of the others is not known. That table furnishes V, J and clone size, whereas the DNA furnished D and trimming. Counted in this sample were some 300,000 clones; less than 85% of them appeared once. The top ten clonotypes cover more than 9% of the sample.

Per the germline V gene (reference sequence), SGHNT is the CDR1 and YYREEE is the CDR2. Its CDR3 holds 16 amino acids, cysteine through phenylalanine. Kept here is only the CDR3 DNA, which spans 48 bases and is read in frame from base 1. V is reduced by 1 base and J by 4 bases, leaving a spacing of 16 bases between them. Healthy HIV-negative adults with no recently reported acute infections or vaccinations were included as donors. All donors were Caucasian adults living in Nashville, Tennessee, USA. CD4+ T cells were enriched by magnetic negative selection; naive cells were then positively selected on CD45RA, and the negative fraction formed the memory subset. After blood collection by leukapheresis, PBMCs were isolated using Ficoll-Histopaque density gradient centrifugation and then cryopreserved in the vapor phase of liquid nitrogen. Analytical flow cytometry was used to check the purity and quantity of every magnetically sorted T cell population. Each sorted fraction had its genomic DNA isolated and then quantified by UV absorbance on a Nanodrop 2000c.

Results the study describes overall, beyond this receptor: Even with the large sequencing depth, rarefaction of the sorted-subset datasets indicated that sequencing was incomplete. Sampling was restricted to blood, and TCR repertoires in tissue are likely to differ from TCR repertoires in blood. Higher generation probabilities were observed for clonotypes shared by all four sorted-subset donors than for non-shared clonotypes. Estimated clonotype richness was generally larger for naive than for memory subsets. The small number of donors limited the genetic and exposure-history diversity represented. Pairwise subsampling led to the expectation that sequencing depth would affect the degree of clonotype sharing among donors. Across a handful of donors, 4.5% to 6.5% of naive CD4, roughly 3.4% of naive CD8, around 2.1% of memory CD4, and over 0.35% of memory CD8 clonotypes were shared.

The chain employs TRBV5-4 and TRBJ2-3; no confident D gene assignment can be made. The material sequenced was memory CD4+ T cells sorted from blood. The sample's cell subset or site label, in plain terms: CD45RA-negative fraction. This sequence was found in a man aged 25-40 years in good health. The CDR3 region reads CASSLRTKGVADTQYF. The DNA sequence is as follows: TGTGCCAGCAGCTTGAGGACCAAAGGTGTTGCAGATACGCAGTATTTT.